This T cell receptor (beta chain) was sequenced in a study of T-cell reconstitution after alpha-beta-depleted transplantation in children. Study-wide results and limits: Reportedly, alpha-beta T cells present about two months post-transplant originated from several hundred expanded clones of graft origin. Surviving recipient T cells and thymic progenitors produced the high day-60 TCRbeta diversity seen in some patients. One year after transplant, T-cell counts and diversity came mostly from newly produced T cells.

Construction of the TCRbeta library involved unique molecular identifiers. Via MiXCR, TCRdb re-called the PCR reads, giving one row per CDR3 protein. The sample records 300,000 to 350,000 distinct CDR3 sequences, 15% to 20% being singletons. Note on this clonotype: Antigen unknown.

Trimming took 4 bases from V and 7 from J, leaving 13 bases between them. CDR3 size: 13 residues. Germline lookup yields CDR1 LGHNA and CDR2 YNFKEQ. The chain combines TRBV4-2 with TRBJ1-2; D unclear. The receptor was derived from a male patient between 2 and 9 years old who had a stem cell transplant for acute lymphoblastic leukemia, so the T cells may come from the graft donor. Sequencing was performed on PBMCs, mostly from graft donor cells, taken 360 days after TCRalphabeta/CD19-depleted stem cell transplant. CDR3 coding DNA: TGTGCCAGCAGCCCGCAACCGGAGCGTGGCTACACCTTC. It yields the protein CASSPQPERGYTF.